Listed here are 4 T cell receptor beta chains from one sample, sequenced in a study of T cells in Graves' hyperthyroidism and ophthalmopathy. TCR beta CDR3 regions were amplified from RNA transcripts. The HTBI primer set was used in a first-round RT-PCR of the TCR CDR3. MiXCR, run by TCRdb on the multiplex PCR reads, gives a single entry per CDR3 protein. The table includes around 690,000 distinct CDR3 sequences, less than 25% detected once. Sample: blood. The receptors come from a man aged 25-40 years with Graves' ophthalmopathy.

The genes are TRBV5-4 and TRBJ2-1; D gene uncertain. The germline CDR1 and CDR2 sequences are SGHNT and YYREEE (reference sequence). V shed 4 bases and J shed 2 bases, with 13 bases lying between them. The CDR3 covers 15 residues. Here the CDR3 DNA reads TGTGCCAGCAGCCCCCACTCCAAGGCCTACAATGAGCAGTTCTTC. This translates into CASSPHSKAYNEQFF.

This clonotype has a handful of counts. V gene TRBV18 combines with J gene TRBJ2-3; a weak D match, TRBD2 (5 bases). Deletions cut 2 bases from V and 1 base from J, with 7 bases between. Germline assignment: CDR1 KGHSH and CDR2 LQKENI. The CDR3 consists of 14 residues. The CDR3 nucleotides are TGTGCCAGCTCACCAACAGCGGGCACAGATACGCAGTATTTT. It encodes CASSPTAGTDTQYF.

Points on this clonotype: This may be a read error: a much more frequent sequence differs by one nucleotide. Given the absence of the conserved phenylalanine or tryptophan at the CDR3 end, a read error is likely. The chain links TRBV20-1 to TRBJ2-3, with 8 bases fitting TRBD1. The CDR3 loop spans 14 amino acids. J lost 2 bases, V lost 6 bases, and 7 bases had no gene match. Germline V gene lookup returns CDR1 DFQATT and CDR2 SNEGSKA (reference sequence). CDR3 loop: CSAPDRATTDTQYL. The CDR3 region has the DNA TGCAGTGCACCGGACAGGGCGACCACAGATACGCAGTATCTT.

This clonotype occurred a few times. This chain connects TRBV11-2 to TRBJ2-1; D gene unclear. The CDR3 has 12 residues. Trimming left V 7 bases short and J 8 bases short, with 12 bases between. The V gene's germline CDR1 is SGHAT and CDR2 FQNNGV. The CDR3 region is CASTIVPDEQFF. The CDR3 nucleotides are TGTGCCAGCACCATAGTTCCCGATGAGCAGTTCTTC.